This T cell receptor beta chain came from a study of Graves' ophthalmopathy and Graves' hyperthyroidism. With a duration under 3 months, ophthalmopathy in the donors showed moderate-to-severe activity, CAS ≥3 and NOSPECS ≥4. If patients had other autoimmune diseases, uncontrolled infections, pregnancy or lactation, they were excluded. The CDR3 is 13 residues long. Germline CDR1 and CDR2: LNHNV and YYDKDF (reference sequence). V gave up 3 bases and J gave up 8 bases; unmatched junction bases: 4. CDR3 regions of TCR beta were amplified from RNA transcripts. The authors performed first-round RT-PCR with HTBI primers and then a second-round multiplex PCR. TCRdb re-called the multiplex PCR reads with MiXCR, one entry per CDR3 protein. This table holds approximately 480,000 distinct CDR3 sequences, 13% to 15% found once. This clonotype has at least ten counts.

Sequencing was carried out using blood. This sequence was found in a woman younger than 45 with Graves' ophthalmopathy. The gene calls are TRBV15 and TRBJ1-2; 9 bases are shared with TRBD1. Here the CDR3 DNA reads TGTGCCACCAGCAGGGACAGGGGATACGGCTACACCTTC. Translated: CATSRDRGYGYTF.